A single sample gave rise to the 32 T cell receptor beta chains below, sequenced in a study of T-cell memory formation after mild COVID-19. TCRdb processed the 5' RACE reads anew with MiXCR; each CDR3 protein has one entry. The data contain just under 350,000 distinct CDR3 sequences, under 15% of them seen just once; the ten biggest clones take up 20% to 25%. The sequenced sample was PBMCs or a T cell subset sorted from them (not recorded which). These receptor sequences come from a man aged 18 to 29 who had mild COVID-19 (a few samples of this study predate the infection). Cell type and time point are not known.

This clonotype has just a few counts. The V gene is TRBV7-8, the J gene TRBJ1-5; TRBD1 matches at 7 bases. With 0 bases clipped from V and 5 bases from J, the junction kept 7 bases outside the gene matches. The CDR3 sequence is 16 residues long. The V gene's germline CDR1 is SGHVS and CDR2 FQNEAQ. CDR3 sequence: CASSLAPGQSYQPQHF. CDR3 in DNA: TGTGCCAGCAGCTTAGCCCCGGGACAGAGTTATCAGCCCCAGCATTTT.

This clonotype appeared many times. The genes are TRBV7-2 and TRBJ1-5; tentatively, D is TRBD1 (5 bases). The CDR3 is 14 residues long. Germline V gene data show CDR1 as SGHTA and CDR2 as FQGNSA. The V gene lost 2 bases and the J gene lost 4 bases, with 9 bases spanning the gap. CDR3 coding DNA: TGTGCCAGCAGCTTACAGGGAGGGAATCAGCCCCAGCATTTT. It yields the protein CASSLQGGNQPQHF.

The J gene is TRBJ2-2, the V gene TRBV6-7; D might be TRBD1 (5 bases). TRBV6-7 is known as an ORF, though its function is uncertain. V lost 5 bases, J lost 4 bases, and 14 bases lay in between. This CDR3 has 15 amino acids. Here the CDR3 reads CASSHSPQGTGELFF. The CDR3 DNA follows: TGTGCCAGCAGTCATAGCCCCCAGGGCACCGGGGAGCTGTTTTTT.

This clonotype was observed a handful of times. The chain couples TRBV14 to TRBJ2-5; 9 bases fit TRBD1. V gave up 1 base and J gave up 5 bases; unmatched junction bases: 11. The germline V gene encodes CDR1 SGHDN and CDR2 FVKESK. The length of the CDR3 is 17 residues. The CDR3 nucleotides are TGTGCCAGCAGCCAAGGCGGAGTTACAGGGGGCAGGGAGACCCAGTACTTC. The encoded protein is CASSQGGVTGGRETQYF.

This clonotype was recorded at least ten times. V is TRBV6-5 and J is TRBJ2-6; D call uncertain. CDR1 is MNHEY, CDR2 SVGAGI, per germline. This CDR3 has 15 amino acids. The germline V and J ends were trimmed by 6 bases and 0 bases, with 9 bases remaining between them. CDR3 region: CASSPRRSGANVLTF. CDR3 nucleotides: TGTGCCAGCAGCCCCCGACGCTCTGGGGCCAACGTCCTGACTTTC.

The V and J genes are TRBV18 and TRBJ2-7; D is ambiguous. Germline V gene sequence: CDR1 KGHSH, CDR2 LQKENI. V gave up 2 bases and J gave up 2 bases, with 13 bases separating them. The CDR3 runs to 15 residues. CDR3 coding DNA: TGTGCCAGCTCACCAGGCCAGGCAGGCACCTACGAGCAGTACGTC. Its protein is CASSPGQAGTYEQYV.

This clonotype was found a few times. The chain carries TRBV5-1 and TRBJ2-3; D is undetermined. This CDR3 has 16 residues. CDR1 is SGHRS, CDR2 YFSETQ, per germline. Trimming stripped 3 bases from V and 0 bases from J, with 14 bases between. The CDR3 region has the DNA TGCGCCAGCAGCTCAGGTTCGACCTCAAGCACAGATACGCAGTATTTT. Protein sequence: CASSSGSTSSTDTQYF.

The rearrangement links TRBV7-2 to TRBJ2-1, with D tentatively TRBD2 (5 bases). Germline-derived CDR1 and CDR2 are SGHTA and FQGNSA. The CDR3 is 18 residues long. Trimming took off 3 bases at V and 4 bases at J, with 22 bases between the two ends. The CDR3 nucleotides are TGTGCCAGCAGCTTTTCCCTGTGGCCGGGGAAGATATACAATGAGCAGTTCTTC. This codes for CASSFSLWPGKIYNEQFF.

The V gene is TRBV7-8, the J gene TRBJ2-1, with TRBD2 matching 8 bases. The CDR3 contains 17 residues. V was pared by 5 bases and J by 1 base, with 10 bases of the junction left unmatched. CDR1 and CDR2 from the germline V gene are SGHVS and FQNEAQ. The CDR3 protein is CASSPPGAGGSYNEQFF. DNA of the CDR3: TGTGCCAGCAGCCCACCGGGGGCGGGGGGATCCTACAATGAGCAGTTCTTC.

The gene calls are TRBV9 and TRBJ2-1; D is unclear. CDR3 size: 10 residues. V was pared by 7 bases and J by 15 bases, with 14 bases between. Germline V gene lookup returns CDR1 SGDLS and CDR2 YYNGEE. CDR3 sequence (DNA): TGTGCCAGCCTAGACTGTTCTCCGTTCTTC. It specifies CASLDCSPFF.

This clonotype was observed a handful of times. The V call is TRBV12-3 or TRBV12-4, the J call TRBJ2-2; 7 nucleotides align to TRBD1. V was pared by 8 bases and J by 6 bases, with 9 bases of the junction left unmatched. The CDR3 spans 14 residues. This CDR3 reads CASRGQMVPGELFF. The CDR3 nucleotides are TGTGCCAGCCGGGGACAGATGGTTCCCGGGGAGCTGTTTTTT.

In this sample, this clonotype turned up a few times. The CDR3 nucleotides are TGTGCCAGCAGCTCGCCCCCCGGGTTCTCCAATGAGCAGTTCTTC. It yields the protein CASSSPPGFSNEQFF. The chain joins TRBV7-9 to TRBJ2-1; D gene ambiguous. V was shortened by 4 bases and J by 6 bases, with 16 bases between the two germline ends. Germline V gene sequence: CDR1 SEHNR, CDR2 FQNEAQ (reference sequence). The CDR3 length is 15 residues.

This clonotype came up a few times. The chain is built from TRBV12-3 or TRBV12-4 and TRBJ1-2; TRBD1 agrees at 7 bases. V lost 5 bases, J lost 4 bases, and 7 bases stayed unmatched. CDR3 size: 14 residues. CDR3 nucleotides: TGTGCCAGCAGTGTCCGACAGGGCCCCTATGGCTACACCTTC. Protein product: CASSVRQGPYGYTF.

This CDR3 reads CASSYGTGGDTQYF. CDR3 coding DNA: TGTGCCAGCAGCTACGGGACAGGAGGGGATACGCAGTATTTT. The chain couples TRBV3-1 to TRBJ2-3; 8 bases agree with TRBD1. The junction had 7 bases not matched to a gene; V was cut back by 5 bases and J by 6 bases. This CDR3 is 14 amino acids long. Germline V gives CDR1 LGHDT, CDR2 YNNKEL (reference sequence).

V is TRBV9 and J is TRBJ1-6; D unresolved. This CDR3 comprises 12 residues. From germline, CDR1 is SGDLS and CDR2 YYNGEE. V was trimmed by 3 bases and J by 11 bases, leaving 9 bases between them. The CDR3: CASSDGGTPLHF. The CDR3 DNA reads TGTGCCAGCAGCGATGGCGGGACACCCCTCCACTTT.

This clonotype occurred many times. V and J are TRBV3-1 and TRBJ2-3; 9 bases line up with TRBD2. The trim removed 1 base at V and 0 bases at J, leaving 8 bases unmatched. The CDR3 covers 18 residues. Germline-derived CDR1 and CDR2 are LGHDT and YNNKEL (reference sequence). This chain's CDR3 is CASSQGETSGLSTDTQYF. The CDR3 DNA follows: TGTGCCAGCAGCCAAGGGGAGACTAGCGGATTGAGCACAGATACGCAGTATTTT.

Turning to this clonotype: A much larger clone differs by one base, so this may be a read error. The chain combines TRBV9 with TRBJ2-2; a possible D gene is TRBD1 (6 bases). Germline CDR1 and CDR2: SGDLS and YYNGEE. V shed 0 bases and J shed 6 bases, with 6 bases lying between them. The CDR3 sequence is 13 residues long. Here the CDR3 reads CASSVGGPGELFF. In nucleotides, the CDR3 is TGTGCCAGCAGCGTAGGGGGGCCCGGGGAGCTGTTTTTT.

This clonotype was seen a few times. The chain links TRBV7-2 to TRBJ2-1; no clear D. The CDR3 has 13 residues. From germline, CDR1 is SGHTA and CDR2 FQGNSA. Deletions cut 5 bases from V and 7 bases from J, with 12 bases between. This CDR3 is CASSPPSLNEQFF. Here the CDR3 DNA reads TGTGCCAGCAGCCCGCCATCCTTGAATGAGCAGTTCTTC. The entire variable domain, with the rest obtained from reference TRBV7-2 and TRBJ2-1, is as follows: GAGVSQSPSNKVTEKGKDVELRCDPISGHTALYWYRQSLGQGLEFLIYFQGNSAPDKSGLPSDRFSAERTGGSVSTLTIQRTQQEDSAVYLCASSPPSLNEQFFGPGTRLTVL.

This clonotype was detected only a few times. This CDR3 is CASSLRGEGINYGYTF. The CDR3 coding sequence is TGTGCCAGCAGTTTAAGGGGGGAGGGCATAAACTATGGCTACACCTTC. The rearrangement links TRBV12-3 or TRBV12-4 to TRBJ1-2; D perhaps matches TRBD1 (6 bases). Trimming took off 2 bases at V and 2 bases at J, with 15 bases between the two ends. The CDR3 spans 16 residues.

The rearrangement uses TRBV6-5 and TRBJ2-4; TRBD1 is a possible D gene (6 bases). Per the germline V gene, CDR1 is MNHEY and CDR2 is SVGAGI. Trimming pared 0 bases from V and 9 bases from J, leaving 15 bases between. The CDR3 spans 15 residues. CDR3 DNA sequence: TGTGCCAGCAGTTACTCGAGTAGGGGGATTGGCATTCAGTACTTC. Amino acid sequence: CASSYSSRGIGIQYF.

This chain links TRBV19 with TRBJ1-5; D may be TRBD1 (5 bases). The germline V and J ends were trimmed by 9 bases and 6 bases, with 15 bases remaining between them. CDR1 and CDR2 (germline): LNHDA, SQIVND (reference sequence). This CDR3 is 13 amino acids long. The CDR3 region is CASTGATVQPQHF. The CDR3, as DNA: TGTGCCAGCACCGGGGCCACGGTTCAGCCCCAGCATTTT. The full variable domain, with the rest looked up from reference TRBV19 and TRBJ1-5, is DGGITQSPKYLFRKEGQNVTLSCEQNLNHDAMYWYRQDPGQGLRLIYYSQIVNDFQKGDIAEGYSVSREKKESFPLTVTSAQKNPTAFYLCASTGATVQPQHFGDGTRLSIL.

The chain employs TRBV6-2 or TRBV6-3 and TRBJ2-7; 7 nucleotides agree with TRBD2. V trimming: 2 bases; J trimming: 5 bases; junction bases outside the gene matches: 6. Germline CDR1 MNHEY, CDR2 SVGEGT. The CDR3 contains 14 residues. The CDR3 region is CASSYGGGPNEQYF. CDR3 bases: TGTGCCAGCAGTTACGGGGGGGGACCAAACGAGCAGTACTTC.

CDR3 protein: CSASGRLGDSYEQYF. The DNA of the CDR3 is TGCAGTGCTAGCGGTCGCTTGGGAGACTCCTACGAGCAGTACTTC. V gene TRBV20-1 combines with J gene TRBJ2-7, with D tentatively TRBD2 (5 bases). This CDR3 is built from 15 residues. Germline V gene lookup returns CDR1 DFQATT and CDR2 SNEGSKA (reference sequence). V was clipped by 3 bases and J by 0 bases, with 15 bases between them.

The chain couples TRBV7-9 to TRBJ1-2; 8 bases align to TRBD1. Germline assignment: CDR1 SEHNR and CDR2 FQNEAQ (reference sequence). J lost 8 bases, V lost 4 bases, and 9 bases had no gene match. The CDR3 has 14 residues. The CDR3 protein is CASSSTRTGWGYTF. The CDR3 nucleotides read TGTGCCAGCAGCTCAACCCGGACAGGGTGGGGCTACACCTTC.

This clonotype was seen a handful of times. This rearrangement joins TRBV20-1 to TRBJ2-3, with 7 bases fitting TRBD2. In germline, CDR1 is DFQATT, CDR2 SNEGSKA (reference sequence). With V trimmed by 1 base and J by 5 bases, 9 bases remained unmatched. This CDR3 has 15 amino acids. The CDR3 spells CSARARLAFGDTQYF. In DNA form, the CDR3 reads TGCAGTGCTAGAGCCCGACTAGCTTTCGGAGATACGCAGTATTTT.

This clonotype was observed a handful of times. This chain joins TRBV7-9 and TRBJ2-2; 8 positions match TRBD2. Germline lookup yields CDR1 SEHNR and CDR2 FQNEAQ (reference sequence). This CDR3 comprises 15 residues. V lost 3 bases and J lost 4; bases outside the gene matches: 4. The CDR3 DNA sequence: TGTGCCAGCAGCTTTGCGGGGGGCCGCACCGGGGAGCTGTTTTTT. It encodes CASSFAGGRTGELFF.

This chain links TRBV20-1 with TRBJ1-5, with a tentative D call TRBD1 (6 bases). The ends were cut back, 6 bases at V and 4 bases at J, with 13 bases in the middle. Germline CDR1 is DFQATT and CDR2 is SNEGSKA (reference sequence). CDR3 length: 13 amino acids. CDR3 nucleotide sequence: TGCAGTGCAGCGGGACACCCAAATCAGCCCCAGCATTTT. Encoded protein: CSAAGHPNQPQHF.

The CDR3 DNA sequence: TGTGCCATCAGTCCAGGATCCTACGAGCAGTACTTC. Translation: CAISPGSYEQYF. The chain links TRBV10-3 to TRBJ2-7; D is ambiguous. The germline V gene encodes CDR1 ENHRY and CDR2 SYGVKD. This CDR3 comprises 12 residues. Trimming took off 5 bases at V and 1 base at J, with 6 bases between the two ends.

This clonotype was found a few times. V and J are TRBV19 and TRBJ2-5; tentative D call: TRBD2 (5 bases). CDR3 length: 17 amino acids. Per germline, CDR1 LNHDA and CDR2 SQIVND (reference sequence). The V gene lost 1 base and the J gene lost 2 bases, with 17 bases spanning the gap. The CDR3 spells CASSIVVGEGPQETQYF. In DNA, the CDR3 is TGTGCCAGTAGTATAGTCGTGGGAGAAGGACCGCAAGAGACCCAGTACTTC.

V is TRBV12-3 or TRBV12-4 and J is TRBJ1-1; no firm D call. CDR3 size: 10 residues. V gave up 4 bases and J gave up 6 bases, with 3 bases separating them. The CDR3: CASSSAEAFF. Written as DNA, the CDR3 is TGTGCCAGCAGTTCCGCTGAAGCTTTCTTT.

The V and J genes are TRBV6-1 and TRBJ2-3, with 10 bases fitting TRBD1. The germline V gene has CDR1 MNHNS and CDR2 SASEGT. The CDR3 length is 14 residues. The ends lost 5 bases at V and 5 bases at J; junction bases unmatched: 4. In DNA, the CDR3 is TGTGCCAGCAGTCCCGACAGGGGGCAAGATACGCAGTATTTT. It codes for CASSPDRGQDTQYF.

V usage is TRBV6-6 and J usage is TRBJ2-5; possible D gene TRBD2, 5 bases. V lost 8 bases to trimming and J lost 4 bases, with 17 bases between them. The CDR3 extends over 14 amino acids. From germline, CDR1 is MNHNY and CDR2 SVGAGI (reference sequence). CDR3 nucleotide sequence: TGTGCCAGCGATAAACTGGGAGTTCGAGAGACCCAGTACTTC. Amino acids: CASDKLGVRETQYF.